This TCR beta chain was found in a study of control samples from healthy donors and cancer patients. The data were produced by immunoSEQ multiplex PCR, yet TCRdb's version contains in-frame clones alone and is incomplete. Among about 140,000 clones listed, around 94% were seen once. This clone was observed a single time. This TCR was sampled from a man in his forties in good health. Material: blood.

The CDR3 region is CASSLDRGRGNEKLFF. CDR3 DNA sequence: TGTGCCAGCAGCTTAGATCGTGGTCGCGGGAATGAAAAACTGTTTTTT. The rearrangement joins TRBV11-2 to TRBJ1-4, with unresolved D. The CDR3 is 16 residues long. Germline CDR1 SGHAT, CDR2 FQNNGV. Trimming stripped 0 bases from V and 5 bases from J, with 13 bases between.